The entry below gives a single T cell receptor beta chain sequence along with its context. The record originates from a study of control samples from healthy donors and cancer patients. Some clones are missing from TCRdb's copy, which holds only in-frame ones; the method was immunoSEQ multiplex PCR. The table has 150,000 to 200,000 clones, roughly 94% seen once. The length of the CDR3 is 16 residues. The germline gives CDR1 LNHDA, CDR2 SQIVND (reference sequence). V was clipped by 6 bases and J by 4 bases, with 21 bases between them. The source of this sequence is a woman in her thirties or forties in good health. Material: blood. The V and J genes are TRBV19 and TRBJ2-5; perhaps TRBD2 as D (6 bases). The DNA for the CDR3 is TGTGCCAGTAGCCTTACTCCGACGGATAGCGGAGAGACCCAGTACTTC. It yields the protein CASSLTPTDSGETQYF.